These 26 T cell receptor beta chains were sequenced from one sample in a study of blood T cells in healthy people across ages. It was with a sample-barcoded 5' primer and a J-beta primer mix that a second PCR of roughly 6 to 12 cycles was run. One entry per CDR3 protein, called by TCRdb with MiXCR from the 5' RACE reads. This sample carries 1.4 million or so distinct CDR3 sequences, about 45% of them seen once, and the ten largest clones take around 4%. The sequencing sample was made of blood. The receptors were gathered from a woman between 18 and 29 years old in good health.

This chain joins TRBV27 and TRBJ2-3, with D uncertain. The V and J ends lost 1 base and 8 bases respectively, with 13 bases between them. The CDR3 is made up of 14 amino acids. Germline CDR1 and CDR2: MNHEY and SMNVEV (reference sequence). The CDR3 DNA reads TGTGCCAGCAGTTTATTAGATGGTTGGGGTACGCAGTATTTT. It translates to CASSLLDGWGTQYF.

In regard to this clonotype: Compared with germline, one end of the junction differs, possibly owing to a read error. The rearrangement links TRBV18 to TRBJ2-1; D gene unclear. The germline V gene encodes CDR1 KGHSH and CDR2 LQKENI. This CDR3 is built from 13 residues. The CDR3: CVSSPGPFGEQFF. The CDR3, as DNA: TGTGTCAGCTCACCAGGACCTTTTGGGGAGCAGTTCTTC.

The genes are TRBV6-4 and TRBJ2-1; a possible D gene is TRBD2 (5 bases). From germline, CDR1 is MRHNA and CDR2 SNTAGT. Deletions cut 3 bases from V and 13 bases from J, with 10 bases between. This CDR3 has 11 residues. The CDR3 DNA sequence: TGTGCCAGCAGTGATCCCAGCGGTCAGTTCTTC. Translating it yields CASSDPSGQFF.

The gene calls are TRBV28 and TRBJ2-1; 8 bases map to TRBD2. Germline V CDR1 and CDR2: MDHEN, SYDVKM. There are 15 residues in the CDR3. V lost 6 bases and J lost 6; bases outside the gene matches: 10. CDR3 sequence: CASSLTSVTFNEQFF. The DNA of the CDR3 is TGTGCCAGCAGCTTGACTAGCGTAACCTTCAATGAGCAGTTCTTC.

This rearrangement joins TRBV4-3 to TRBJ2-1; the D gene is possibly TRBD2 (6 bases). The end of the DNA fits TRBJ2-7 better, so the J call may be wrong. The CDR3 has 18 residues. Germline loops: CDR1 LGHNA, CDR2 YSLEER. CDR3 in DNA: TGCGCCAGCAGCCAAGAAGTGGCTAGCGCAAGCTCCTACAATGAGCAGTACTTC. It codes for CASSQEVASASSYNEQYF.

The sample holds a few counts of this clonotype. CDR3 protein: CSARAGTSGRSRHNEQFF. The CDR3 DNA is TGCAGTGCTAGAGCAGGGACTAGCGGGAGGTCACGCCACAATGAGCAGTTCTTC. The rearrangement uses TRBV20-1 and TRBJ2-1; 15 nucleotides match TRBD2. Germline lookup yields CDR1 DFQATT and CDR2 SNEGSKA (reference sequence). This CDR3 has 18 amino acids. The junction had 9 bases not matched to a gene; V was cut back by 1 base and J by 5 bases.

This clonotype was seen only a few times. The CDR3 loop is CASSPWTAGPTDTQYF. CDR3 DNA: TGTGCCAGCAGTCCCTGGACAGCAGGACCCACAGATACGCAGTATTTT. V gene TRBV6-1 combines with J gene TRBJ2-3; perhaps TRBD1 as D (6 bases). CDR1 MNHNS and CDR2 SASEGT come from the germline V gene. CDR3 size: 16 residues. The V and J ends lost 5 bases and 2 bases respectively, with 17 bases between them.

This clonotype was seen more than once but under ten times. The chain carries TRBV7-2 and TRBJ2-3; TRBD2 matches at 13 bases. This CDR3 is built from 17 residues. Germline assignment: CDR1 SGHTA and CDR2 FQGNSA. V gave up 3 bases and J gave up 4 bases; unmatched junction bases: 7. CDR3 sequence reads: CASSFGLAGAIPDTQYF. CDR3 in DNA: TGTGCCAGCAGCTTTGGACTAGCGGGGGCCATACCAGATACGCAGTATTTT.

This clonotype came up a few times. The chain is built from TRBV29-1 and TRBJ2-1, with 7 bases lining up with TRBD2. Germline V gives CDR1 SQVTM, CDR2 ANQGSEA. J lost 15 bases, V lost 7 bases, and 12 bases had no gene match. The CDR3 spans 11 residues. The CDR3 DNA follows: TGCAGCGCTCATTATGGACTAGACGCGTTCTTC. Translating gives CSAHYGLDAFF.

The rearrangement uses TRBV12-3 or TRBV12-4 and TRBJ2-7; D possibly matches TRBD1 or TRBD2 (6 bases each). The CDR3 length is 14 residues. Deletions cut 4 bases from V and 3 bases from J, with 13 bases between. The DNA for the CDR3 is TGTGCCAGCAGTTCCTGGGGGGCCAACTACGAGCAGTACTTC. Its protein is CASSSWGANYEQYF.

This clonotype was found many times. This sequence joins TRBV9 and TRBJ2-6; 10 bases agree with TRBD1. The V segment lost 3 bases and the J segment 3 bases; nucleotides outside the gene matches: 21. Germline assignment: CDR1 SGDLS and CDR2 YYNGEE. The CDR3 totals 22 residues. In DNA, the CDR3 is TGTGCCAGCAGCGCCTCCGTCGCGGGTTGGGGACAGGGGAGGTATGGGGCCAACGTCCTGACTTTC. Translation: CASSASVAGWGQGRYGANVLTF.

This clonotype was observed a few times. V gene TRBV4-3 combines with J gene TRBJ2-3, with D perhaps matching TRBD1 (5 bases). The CDR3 totals 16 residues. Germline V gene lookup returns CDR1 LGHNA and CDR2 YSLEER. The V gene lost 2 bases and the J gene lost 3 bases, with 15 bases spanning the gap. CDR3 sequence reads: CASSQSTGTPTDTQYF. CDR3 nucleotides: TGCGCCAGCAGCCAATCAACAGGAACCCCAACAGATACGCAGTATTTT.

This clonotype was counted between two and nine times. The chain has TRBV10-3 and TRBJ2-7; no firm D call. This CDR3 spans 12 amino acids. The V gene lost 0 bases and the J gene lost 10 bases, with 10 bases spanning the gap. Germline V CDR1 and CDR2: ENHRY, SYGVKD. The CDR3 is CAISESTPAQYF. CDR3 nucleotides: TGTGCCATCAGTGAGTCGACCCCGGCCCAGTACTTC.

This clonotype was counted only a few times. V usage is TRBV5-4 and J usage is TRBJ2-3; either TRBD1 or TRBD2 may fit D (5 bases each). The V gene lost 0 bases and the J gene lost 4 bases, with 9 bases spanning the gap. In germline, CDR1 is SGHNT, CDR2 YYREEE (reference sequence). This CDR3 region has 14 residues. CDR3 sequence reads: CASSLGRDADTQYF. The DNA of the CDR3 is TGTGCCAGCAGCTTGGGCAGGGACGCAGATACGCAGTATTTT.

With respect to this clonotype: At one of its ends the junction is not consistent with the germline gene, which may arise from a read error. CDR3 sequence reads: CASSEGNRAKEETQYF. CDR3 nucleotides: TGTGCCAGCAGCGAAGGGAATCGGGCCAAGGAGGAGACCCAGTACTTC. The chain has TRBV2 and TRBJ2-7; D ambiguous. The DNA end favors TRBJ2-5, so the J call may be wrong. This CDR3 has 16 amino acids. Germline V lookup: CDR1 SNHLY, CDR2 FYNNEI.

The CDR3 sequence is CASSQDSRTLSNQPQHF. CDR3 nucleotide sequence: TGCGCCAGCAGCCAAGATTCCCGGACCCTCAGCAATCAGCCCCAGCATTTT. The chain joins TRBV4-1 to TRBJ1-5; D unclear. From germline, CDR1 is MGHRA and CDR2 YSYEKL. Trimming pared 0 bases from V and 1 base from J, leaving 13 bases between. This CDR3 comprises 17 residues.

The chain couples TRBV4-1 to TRBJ2-1; D not certain. Germline CDR1 is MGHRA and CDR2 is YSYEKL. V lost 0 bases and J 6 bases, leaving 9 bases between the germline ends. CDR3 length: 14 residues. The CDR3 DNA reads TGCGCCAGCAGCCAAGAACCCCAGAGCAATGAGCAGTTCTTC. This gives the protein CASSQEPQSNEQFF.

Only a few counts were recorded for this clonotype. This chain links TRBV20-1 with TRBJ2-7; the D is unclear. Trimming cost V 3 bases and J 1 base, with 10 bases left between them. From germline, CDR1 is DFQATT and CDR2 SNEGSKA (reference sequence). CDR3 length equals 13 residues. CDR3: CSASYGISYEQYF. Here the CDR3 DNA reads TGCAGTGCTAGTTATGGAATTTCCTACGAGCAGTACTTC.

This clonotype was counted between two and nine times. V gene TRBV7-2 combines with J gene TRBJ2-1, with D unclear. V lost 3 bases to trimming and J lost 6 bases, with 9 bases between them. Per the germline V gene, CDR1 is SGHTA and CDR2 is FQGNSA. The length of the CDR3 is 13 residues. The CDR3 bases are TGTGCCAGCAGCTTCAGGCTCGTCAATGAGCAGTTCTTC. Residues: CASSFRLVNEQFF.

This clonotype was counted a few times. The rearrangement joins TRBV11-1 to TRBJ2-1; 9 bases agree with TRBD2. Trimming cost V 7 bases and J 1 base; bases outside gene matches: 23. This CDR3 comprises 21 residues. Germline V gives CDR1 SGHAT, CDR2 FQDESV (reference sequence). This chain's CDR3 is CASTPSSGSNKKRNSYNEQFF. CDR3 nucleotides: TGTGCCAGCACCCCGAGTAGCGGGAGCAATAAGAAGCGGAATTCCTACAATGAGCAGTTCTTC.

J is TRBJ2-1 and V is TRBV19, with TRBD2 identical over 12 bases. With V trimmed by 7 bases and J by 3 bases, 10 bases remained unmatched. This CDR3 is 17 amino acids long. Germline assignment: CDR1 LNHDA and CDR2 SQIVND (reference sequence). The CDR3 is CASIGLAGGASYNEQFF. The CDR3 DNA reads as TGTGCCAGTATAGGGCTAGCGGGGGGGGCCAGCTACAATGAGCAGTTCTTC.

The chain has TRBV7-2 and TRBJ1-1; no clear D gene. The germline V gene encodes CDR1 SGHTA and CDR2 FQGNSA. Trimming left V 3 bases short and J 3 bases short, with 11 bases between. The CDR3 has 14 residues. CDR3 amino acids: CASSFTSRDTEAFF. CDR3 coding DNA: TGTGCCAGCAGCTTTACCTCACGGGACACTGAAGCTTTCTTT.

As concerns this clonotype: At one of its ends the junction is not consistent with the germline gene, which may arise from a read error. The chain uses TRBV15 and TRBJ2-3, with D perhaps given as TRBD1 or TRBD2 (5 bases each). This CDR3 comprises 15 residues. Germline V gene data show CDR1 as LNHNV and CDR2 as YYDKDF (reference sequence). The chain's CDR3 is CATSRAGSHTGTQYF. As DNA, the CDR3 is TGTGCCACCAGCAGAGCGGGGAGCCACACAGGTACGCAGTATTTT.

This clonotype was counted a few times. CDR3 in amino acids: CASSLGNLGNEQFF. The CDR3 nucleotides are TGTGCCAGCAGTTTGGGGAATTTGGGCAATGAGCAGTTCTTC. The V call is TRBV27, the J call TRBJ2-1; D remains ambiguous. This CDR3 region has 14 residues. V lost 3 bases, J lost 6 bases, and 12 bases lay in between. CDR1 and CDR2 (germline): MNHEY, SMNVEV (reference sequence).

The chain employs TRBV4-1 and TRBJ2-7; maybe TRBD1 (5 bases). The CDR3 runs 13 residues. V was shortened by 5 bases and J by 6 bases, with 14 bases between the two germline ends. CDR1 is MGHRA, CDR2 YSYEKL, per germline. In DNA form, the CDR3 reads TGCGCCAGCAGCACAAGGGGCGTCTCCGAGCAGTACTTC. Its protein is CASSTRGVSEQYF.

V is TRBV27 and J is TRBJ2-3; perhaps TRBD1 as D (6 bases). The CDR3 is 13 amino acids. Germline CDR1 MNHEY, CDR2 SMNVEV (reference sequence). Trimming stripped 7 bases from V and 6 bases from J, with 14 bases between. The CDR3 spells CASTRQGMDTQYF. The CDR3 DNA follows: TGTGCCAGCACTCGGCAGGGGATGGATACGCAGTATTTT.